These T cell receptor beta chains were read from a single sample in a study of human T cells and chemical hapten exposure. Using its own MiXCR run on the RACE reads, TCRdb lists one record per CDR3 protein. The sample carries fewer than 300,000 distinct CDR3 sequences, about 9% recorded once. The source was whole blood, collected in connection with sensitization to the hapten diphenylcyclopropenone (DPC). The receptor set was obtained from a woman between 40 and 50 years old with alopecia areata. Some clones in this sample may be carry-over from other donors' samples. The CDR3 runs from the conserved cysteine through the conserved F or W. Fields, in order: J gene, clone size, CDR3 length, D gene, V gene, CDR3 DNA, CDR3 protein. A D gene is named only where the DNA matches it firmly. Only some rows state a clone size, as once, few, many or a class for expanded clones.

>TRBJ2-1|.|14|TRBD1|TRBV18
TGTGCCAGCTCACCGACAGGGGGGGTCAATGAGCAGTTCTTC
CASSPTGGVNEQFF
>TRBJ2-5|many|14|.|TRBV28
TGTGCCAGCAGCAACCGGGACGGCCTAGGGACCCAGTACTTC
CASSNRDGLGTQYF
>TRBJ2-4|.|17|TRBD2|TRBV20-1
TGCAGTGCTAGAGTAGGGCTAGCGGGAGAGTTTAAAAACATTCAGTACTTC
CSARVGLAGEFKNIQYF
>TRBJ1-2|.|13|TRBD1|TRBV29-1
TGCAGCGTAGGACAGGGACTCAACTATGGCTACACCTTC
CSVGQGLNYGYTF
>TRBJ1-6|few|13|.|TRBV7-3
TGTGCCAGCAGCCAGGGTGTTAATTCACCCCTCCACTTT
CASSQGVNSPLHF
>TRBJ1-5|many|13|.|TRBV12-3/TRBV12-4
TGTGCCAGCAGTTTAACCGAGAGTCAGCCCCAGCATTTT
CASSLTESQPQHF
>TRBJ2-4|many|13|.|TRBV27
TGTGCCAGCAGTTTGACAACCAAAAACATTCAGTACTTC
CASSLTTKNIQYF
>TRBJ2-1|.|13|TRBD2|TRBV12-3/TRBV12-4
TGTGCCAGCAGTACCCGGACTAGCGGAGAGCAGTTCTTC
CASSTRTSGEQFF
>TRBJ1-2|few|15|.|TRBV7-9
TGTGCCAGCAGCTTAGCCTCGTTATCTAACTATGGCTACACCTTC
CASSLASLSNYGYTF
>TRBJ1-5|.|15|.|TRBV28
TGTGCCAGCAGTCAAGCCTCAACAGGGACTCAGCCCCAGCATTTT
CASSQASTGTQPQHF
>TRBJ1-6|few|13|.|TRBV25-1
TGTGCCAGCAGTGAGAGGGCGGATTCACCCCTCCACTTT
CASSERADSPLHF
>TRBJ2-1|many|13|.|TRBV7-9
TGTGCCAGCAGCTTCGGAGGATACAATGAGCAGTTCTTC
CASSFGGYNEQFF
>TRBJ2-7|many|12|.|TRBV27
TGTGCCACCACCGGGACTGGGGTCGAGCAGTACTTC
CATTGTGVEQYF
>TRBJ2-1|few|12|.|TRBV3-1
TGTGCCAGCAGCCGCCCAGGACTGCCGCTCTTCTTC
CASSRPGLPLFF
>TRBJ2-2|.|14|.|TRBV6-2/TRBV6-3
TGTGCCAGTGCGAGTCGACCTGAGGCCGGGGAGCTGTTTTTT
CASASRPEAGELFF
>TRBJ2-1|few|15|TRBD2|TRBV6-2/TRBV6-3
TGTGCCAGCACAAGGGCTAGCGGGGCGAACAATGAGCAGTTCTTC
CASTRASGANNEQFF
>TRBJ2-5|few|14|.|TRBV28
TGTGCCAGCGAAACGGAGGCAAAACAAGAGACCCAGTACTTC
CASETEAKQETQYF
>TRBJ2-1|many|14|.|TRBV5-8
TGTGCCAGCAGAGGGGGGAGGACCCTCAATGAGCAGTTCTTC
CASRGGRTLNEQFF
>TRBJ2-3|few|14|TRBD1|TRBV12-5
TGTGCTAGTGGTCCTGGACAGGGAAGAGATACGCAGTATTTT
CASGPGQGRDTQYF
>TRBJ1-5|few|14|TRBD1|TRBV6-5
TGTGCCAGCAGTGCACGGACAGGGTGGCAGCCCCAGCATTTT
CASSARTGWQPQHF
>TRBJ1-1|.|11|.|TRBV7-2
TGTGCCAGCGCTGGAAACACTGAAGCTTTCTTT
CASAGNTEAFF
>TRBJ2-7|few|15|TRBD1|TRBV4-1
TGCGCCAGCAGCCAAGCGGACAGGGGCAGCGACGAGCAGTACTTC
CASSQADRGSDEQYF
>TRBJ2-5|few|16|TRBD1|TRBV9
TGTGCCAGCAGCGTAGAGGGTGGTGGACAGGCAGAGACCCAGTACTTC
CASSVEGGGQAETQYF
>TRBJ2-3|many|15|.|TRBV4-3
TGCGCCAGCAGCCAAGTTCTAAGGTACACAGATACGCAGTATTTT
CASSQVLRYTDTQYF
>TRBJ2-2|many|13|.|TRBV7-3
TGTGCCAGCAGCTCAAGGAACACCGGGGAGCTGTTTTTT
CASSSRNTGELFF
>TRBJ1-1|many|14|.|TRBV7-9
TGTGCCAGCAGCCCCTGGGGGGCGAACACTGAAGCTTTCTTT
CASSPWGANTEAFF
>TRBJ2-3|.|13|TRBD1|TRBV20-1
TGCACCCGACAGGGGATCTCCACAGATACGCAGTATTTT
CTRQGISTDTQYF
>TRBJ2-3|.|15|TRBD2|TRBV12-3/TRBV12-4
TGTGCCAGCAGCCCGACTAGCGGGAGGATAGATACGCAGTATTTT
CASSPTSGRIDTQYF
>TRBJ1-2|.|13|.|TRBV7-3
TGTGCCAGCAGCTTAAATAGCTTCTATGGCTACACCTTC
CASSLNSFYGYTF
>TRBJ2-5|few|15|.|TRBV7-9
TGTGCCAGCAGCTCGTGGTGGCAGGGGAGAGAGACCCAGTACTTC
CASSSWWQGRETQYF
>TRBJ2-1|few|13|.|TRBV12-3/TRBV12-4
TGTGCCAGCAGTTCCGGAGGGCAGGATGAGCAGTTCTTC
CASSSGGQDEQFF
>TRBJ2-1|.|11|.|TRBV14
TGTGCCAGCAGCCCCGCGGTGGAGCAGTTCTTC
CASSPAVEQFF
>TRBJ2-2|.|13|.|TRBV6-4
TGTGCCAGCAGTGAACTGAACACCGGGGAGCTGTTTTTT
CASSELNTGELFF
>TRBJ1-1|few|19|TRBD1|TRBV20-1
TGCAGTGCTAGAGACATTGGGACAGGGGGTCCGAAAGTGAACACTGAAGCTTTCTTT
CSARDIGTGGPKVNTEAFF
>TRBJ1-1|.|14|TRBD1|TRBV6-2/TRBV6-3
TGTGCCAGCAGTATGGACAGGCCTTCCCCTGAAGCTTTCTTT
CASSMDRPSPEAFF
>TRBJ2-7|few|15|TRBD1|TRBV4-1
TGCGCCAGCAGCCAGACCGGGACAGGCCTCTACGAGCAGTACTTC
CASSQTGTGLYEQYF
>TRBJ1-4|.|13|.|TRBV7-9
TGTGCCAGCAGCCTGCGTGGCCAGGGGAAACTGTTTTTT
CASSLRGQGKLFF
>TRBJ2-7|.|14|.|TRBV6-5
TGTGCCAGCAGTCGGACGTATAGCTCCTACGAGCAGTACTTC
CASSRTYSSYEQYF
>TRBJ2-1|few|15|.|TRBV11-2
TGTGCCAGCAGCTTCGGGGATAGACAGTACAATGAGCAGTTCTTC
CASSFGDRQYNEQFF
>TRBJ1-2|few|14|.|TRBV27
TGTGCCAGCAGTAATACGGGGCCTTACTATGGCTACACCTTC
CASSNTGPYYGYTF
>TRBJ2-1|.|15|TRBD2|TRBV5-1
TGCGCCAGCAGCTTGAGGACTAGCGGGAACGATGAGCAGTTCTTC
CASSLRTSGNDEQFF
>TRBJ2-2|.|18|.|TRBV11-2
TGTGCCAGCAGCCTACGACTTGGTGGGAGGCGTCGAACCGGGGAGCTGTTTTTT
CASSLRLGGRRRTGELFF
>TRBJ2-4|.|17|TRBD2|TRBV7-4
TGTGCCAGCAGCTCTAGAGGGACTAGCAGAGCCAAAAACATTCAGTACTTC
CASSSRGTSRAKNIQYF
>TRBJ1-3|many|15|.|TRBV9
TGTGCCAGCCAGCCTTTCTCTGCCCCCGGAAACACCATATATTTT
CASQPFSAPGNTIYF
>TRBJ2-7|.|15|TRBD1|TRBV6-2/TRBV6-3
TGTGCCAGCAGTAAAGGGGGCGCGGGCTCCTACGAGCAGTACTTC
CASSKGGAGSYEQYF
>TRBJ1-5|few|18|.|TRBV4-2
TGTGCCAGCAGCCAAGATGGTCCGAGGGGGATAGGTGTGGAGCCCCAGCATTTT
CASSQDGPRGIGVEPQHF
>TRBJ1-1|many|14|TRBD1|TRBV2
TGTGCCAGCAGTGACCGACAGGGACCGGCTGAAGCTTTCTTT
CASSDRQGPAEAFF
>TRBJ2-5|few|14|.|TRBV11-1
TGTGCCAGCAGCTCTGACGGATACCAAGAGACCCAGTACTTC
CASSSDGYQETQYF
>TRBJ1-5|many|12|.|TRBV29-1
TGCAGCGTTGCGGGTATCAATCAGCCCCAGCATTTT
CSVAGINQPQHF
>TRBJ2-1|few|18|.|TRBV4-3
TGCGCCAGCAGCCAAGGCCCCGGGCCTTCAGCAGTTTACAATGAGCAGTTCTTC
CASSQGPGPSAVYNEQFF
>TRBJ1-4|few|13|TRBD1|TRBV20-1
TGCAGTGCCGGACAGGGAGCAGATGAAAAACTGTTTTTT
CSAGQGADEKLFF
>TRBJ2-2|.|12|TRBD2|TRBV29-1
TGCAGCGCCTCTCGGGGGGACGGGGAGCTGTTTTTT
CSASRGDGELFF
>TRBJ1-5|.|15|.|TRBV9
TGTGCCAGCAGCCGGGGCCCGAATAGCAATCAGCCCCAGCATTTT
CASSRGPNSNQPQHF